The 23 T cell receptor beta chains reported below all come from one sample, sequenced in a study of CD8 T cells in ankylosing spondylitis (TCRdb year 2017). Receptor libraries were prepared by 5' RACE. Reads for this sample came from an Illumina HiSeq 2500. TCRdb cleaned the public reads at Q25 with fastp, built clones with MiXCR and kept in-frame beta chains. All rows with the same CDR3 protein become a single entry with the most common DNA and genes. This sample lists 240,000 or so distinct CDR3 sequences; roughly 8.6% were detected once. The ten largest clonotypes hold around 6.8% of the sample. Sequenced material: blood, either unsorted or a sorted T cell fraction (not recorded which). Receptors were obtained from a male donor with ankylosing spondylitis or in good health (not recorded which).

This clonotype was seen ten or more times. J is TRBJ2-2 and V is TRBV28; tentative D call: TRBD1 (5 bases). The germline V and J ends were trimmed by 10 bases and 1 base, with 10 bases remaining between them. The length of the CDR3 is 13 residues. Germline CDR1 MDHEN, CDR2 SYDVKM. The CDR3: CAIRTGNTGELFF. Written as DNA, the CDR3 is TGTGCCATTAGAACAGGGAACACCGGGGAGCTGTTTTTT.

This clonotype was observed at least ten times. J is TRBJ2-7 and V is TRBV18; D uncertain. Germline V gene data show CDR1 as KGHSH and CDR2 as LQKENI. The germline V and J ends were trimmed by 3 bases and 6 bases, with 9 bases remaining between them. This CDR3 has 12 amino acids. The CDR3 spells CASSPDTREQYF. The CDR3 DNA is TGTGCCAGCTCACCGGATACGCGCGAGCAGTACTTC.

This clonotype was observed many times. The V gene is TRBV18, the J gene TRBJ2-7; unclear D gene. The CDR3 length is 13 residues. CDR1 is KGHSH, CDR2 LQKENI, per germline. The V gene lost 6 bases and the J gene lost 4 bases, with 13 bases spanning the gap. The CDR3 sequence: CASSPVVGYEQYF. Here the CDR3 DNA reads TGTGCCAGCTCCCCGGTGGTAGGGTACGAGCAGTACTTC.

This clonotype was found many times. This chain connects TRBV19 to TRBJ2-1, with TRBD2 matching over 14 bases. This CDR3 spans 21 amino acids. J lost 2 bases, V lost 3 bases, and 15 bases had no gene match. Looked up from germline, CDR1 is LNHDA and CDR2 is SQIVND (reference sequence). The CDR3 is CASSIGRAGTSGRGTYNEQFF. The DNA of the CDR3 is TGTGCCAGTAGTATTGGCAGGGCCGGGACTAGCGGGAGAGGCACCTACAATGAGCAGTTCTTC.

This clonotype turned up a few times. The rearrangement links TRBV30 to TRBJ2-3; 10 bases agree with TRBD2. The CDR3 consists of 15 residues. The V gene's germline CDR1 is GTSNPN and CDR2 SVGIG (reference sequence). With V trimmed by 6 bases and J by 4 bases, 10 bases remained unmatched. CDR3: CACTGTSVIPDTQYF. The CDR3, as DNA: TGTGCCTGTACCGGGACTAGCGTCATCCCAGATACGCAGTATTTT.

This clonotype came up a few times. In DNA form, the CDR3 reads TGCGCCAGCAGCCGAGGGACAGGGGGCGAAAACATTCAGTACTTC. It encodes CASSRGTGGENIQYF. The chain uses TRBV4-3 and TRBJ2-4, with 12 nucleotides matching TRBD1. V shed 4 bases, J shed 5 bases, and the junction held 3 bases outside the gene matches. Germline V lookup: CDR1 LGHNA, CDR2 YSLEER. The CDR3 length is 15 residues.

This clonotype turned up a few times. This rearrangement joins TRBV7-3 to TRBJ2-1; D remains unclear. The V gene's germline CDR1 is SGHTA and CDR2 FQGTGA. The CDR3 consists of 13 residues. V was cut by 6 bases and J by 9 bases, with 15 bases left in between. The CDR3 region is CASSPIASTEQFF. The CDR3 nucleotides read TGTGCCAGCAGTCCTATAGCTAGTACTGAGCAGTTCTTC.

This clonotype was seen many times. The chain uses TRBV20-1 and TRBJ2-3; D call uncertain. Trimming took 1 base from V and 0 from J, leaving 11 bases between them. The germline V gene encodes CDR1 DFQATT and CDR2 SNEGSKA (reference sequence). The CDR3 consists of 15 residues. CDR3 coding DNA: TGCAGTGCTAGAGTAGGGCAGTTTAGCACAGATACGCAGTATTTT. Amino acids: CSARVGQFSTDTQYF.

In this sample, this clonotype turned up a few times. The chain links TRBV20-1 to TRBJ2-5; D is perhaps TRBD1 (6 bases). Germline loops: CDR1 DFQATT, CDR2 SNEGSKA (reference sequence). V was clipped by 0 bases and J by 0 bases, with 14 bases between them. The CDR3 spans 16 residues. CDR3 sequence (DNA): TGCAGTGCTAGAGACCTACCCACAGGGCACCAAGAGACCCAGTACTTC. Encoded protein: CSARDLPTGHQETQYF.

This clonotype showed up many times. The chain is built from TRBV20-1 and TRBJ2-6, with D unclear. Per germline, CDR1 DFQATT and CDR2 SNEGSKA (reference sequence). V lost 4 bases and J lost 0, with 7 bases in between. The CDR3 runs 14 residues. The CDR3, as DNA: TGCAGTGCTATCTCGGGCTCTGGGGCCAACGTCCTGACTTTC. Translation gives CSAISGSGANVLTF.

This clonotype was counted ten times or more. CDR3 DNA sequence: TGTGCCAGCAGCTCGGGGGCTAGCCACTACGAGCAGTACTTC. Residues: CASSSGASHYEQYF. The chain joins TRBV7-2 to TRBJ2-7, with D perhaps given as TRBD1 or TRBD2 (6 bases each). CDR1 and CDR2 (germline): SGHTA, FQGNSA. V was trimmed by 4 bases and J by 3 bases, leaving 13 bases between them. The CDR3 runs 14 residues.

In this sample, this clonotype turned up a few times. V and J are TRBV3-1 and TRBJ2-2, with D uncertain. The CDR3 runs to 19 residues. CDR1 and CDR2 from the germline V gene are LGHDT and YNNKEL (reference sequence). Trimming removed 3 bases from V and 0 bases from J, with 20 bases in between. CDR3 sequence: CASSHRLGRFHPNTGELFF. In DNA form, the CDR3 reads TGTGCCAGCAGCCATCGACTCGGCCGGTTCCATCCGAACACCGGGGAGCTGTTTTTT.

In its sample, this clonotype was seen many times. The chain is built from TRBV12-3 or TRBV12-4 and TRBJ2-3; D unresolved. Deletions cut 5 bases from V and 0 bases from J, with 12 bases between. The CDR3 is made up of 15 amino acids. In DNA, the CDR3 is TGTGCCAGCAGTCTAGGATCTCCTAGCACAGATACGCAGTATTTT. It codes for CASSLGSPSTDTQYF.

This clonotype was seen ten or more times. CDR3: CASSFNFRTGGSLSNQPQHF. The CDR3, as DNA: TGTGCCAGCAGCTTTAACTTTCGGACAGGGGGCAGTCTTAGCAATCAGCCCCAGCATTTT. The J gene is TRBJ1-5, the V gene TRBV11-2; 11 nucleotides match TRBD1. Unmatched junction bases numbered 13, after V lost 3 bases and J lost 0 bases. There are 20 residues in the CDR3. The germline gives CDR1 SGHAT, CDR2 FQNNGV.

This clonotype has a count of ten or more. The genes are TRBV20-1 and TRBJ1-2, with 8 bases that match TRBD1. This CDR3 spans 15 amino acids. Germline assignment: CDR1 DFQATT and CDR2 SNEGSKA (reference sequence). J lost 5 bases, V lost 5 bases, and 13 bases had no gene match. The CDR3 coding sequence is TGCAGTGCTGAGGGACAGGCCCTATCTTCTTATGGCTACACCTTC. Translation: CSAEGQALSSYGYTF.

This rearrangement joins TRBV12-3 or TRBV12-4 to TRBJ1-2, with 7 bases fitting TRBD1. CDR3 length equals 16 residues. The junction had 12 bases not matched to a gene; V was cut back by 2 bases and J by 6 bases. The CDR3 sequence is CASSLLGQGGYHGYTF. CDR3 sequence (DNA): TGTGCCAGCAGTTTATTGGGCCAGGGGGGTTATCATGGCTACACCTTC.

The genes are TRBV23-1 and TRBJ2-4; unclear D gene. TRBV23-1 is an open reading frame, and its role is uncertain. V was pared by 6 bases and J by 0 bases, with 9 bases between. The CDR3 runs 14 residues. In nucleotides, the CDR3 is TGCGCCAGCAGACCCGGCCTAGCCAAAAACATTCAGTACTTC. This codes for CASRPGLAKNIQYF.

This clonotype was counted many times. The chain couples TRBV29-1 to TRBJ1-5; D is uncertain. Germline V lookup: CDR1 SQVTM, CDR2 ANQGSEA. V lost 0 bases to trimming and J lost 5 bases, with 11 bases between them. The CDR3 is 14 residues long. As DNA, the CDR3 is TGCAGCGTTGAAGAAGGAGGCGGAGATCAGCCCCAGCATTTT. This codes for CSVEEGGGDQPQHF.

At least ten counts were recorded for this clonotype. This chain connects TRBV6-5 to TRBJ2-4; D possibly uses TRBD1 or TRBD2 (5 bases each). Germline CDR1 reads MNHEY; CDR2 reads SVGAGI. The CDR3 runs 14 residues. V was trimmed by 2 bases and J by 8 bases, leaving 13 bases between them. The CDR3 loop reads CASSYVRDGDIQYF. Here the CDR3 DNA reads TGTGCCAGCAGTTACGTCCGGGACGGCGACATTCAGTACTTC.

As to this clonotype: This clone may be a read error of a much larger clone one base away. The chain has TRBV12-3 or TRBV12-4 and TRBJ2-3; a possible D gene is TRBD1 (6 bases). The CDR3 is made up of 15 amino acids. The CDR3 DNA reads TGTGCCAGCAGTTCTATGGGGACAATCACAGGTACGCAGTATTTT. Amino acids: CASSSMGTITGTQYF.

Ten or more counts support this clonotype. The CDR3 DNA is TGCAGTGCTAGTCACTCTAAGGGGGGAGACTCCGGGCTTTTGGACGAGCAGTACTTC. Amino acid sequence: CSASHSKGGDSGLLDEQYF. The chain has TRBV20-1 and TRBJ2-7; TRBD1 or TRBD2 may be the D gene (6 bases each). V was trimmed by 3 bases and J by 5 bases, leaving 32 bases between them. The CDR3 extends over 19 amino acids. Germline assignment: CDR1 DFQATT and CDR2 SNEGSKA (reference sequence).

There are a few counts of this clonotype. The CDR3 loop reads CASSEGTGSYNEQFF. CDR3 bases: TGTGCCAGCAGTGAGGGGACAGGATCCTACAATGAGCAGTTCTTC. V gene TRBV27 combines with J gene TRBJ2-1; TRBD1 matches 8 bases. Per the germline V gene, CDR1 is MNHEY and CDR2 is SMNVEV (reference sequence). The CDR3 is 15 residues long. With V trimmed by 5 bases and J by 1 base, 4 bases remained unmatched.

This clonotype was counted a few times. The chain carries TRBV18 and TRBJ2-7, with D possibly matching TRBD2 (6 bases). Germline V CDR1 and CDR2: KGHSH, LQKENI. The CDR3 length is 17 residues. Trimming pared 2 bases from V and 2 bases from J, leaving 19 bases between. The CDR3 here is CASSPGRGLQGAYEQYF. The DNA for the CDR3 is TGTGCCAGCTCACCAGGGCGGGGACTCCAAGGGGCCTACGAGCAGTACTTC.